A single sample is the source of the 18 T cell receptor beta chains below, sequenced in a study of human T cells and chemical hapten exposure. Indicated time point: pre-sensitization, week 0. Treatment given: therapeutic diphenylcyclopropenone sensitization with weekly scalp DPC. TCRdb ran MiXCR on the RACE reads and lists one entry per CDR3 protein. The sample carries about 260,000 distinct CDR3 sequences, more than 6.5% recorded once. The starting material was whole blood, obtained in connection with sensitization to the hapten diphenylcyclopropenone (DPC). Every receptor here comes from a woman in her thirties or forties with alopecia areata. Some clones in this sample may be carry-over from other donors' samples.

The chain is built from TRBV20-1 and TRBJ2-3; TRBD2 matches 10 bases. Germline CDR1 and CDR2: DFQATT and SNEGSKA (reference sequence). V shed 5 bases, J shed 6 bases, and the junction held 11 bases outside the gene matches. The CDR3 extends over 15 amino acids. CDR3 in amino acids: CSAFSGTSVTDTQYF. Written as DNA, the CDR3 is TGCAGTGCTTTTTCAGGGACTAGCGTCACGGATACGCAGTATTTT.

The chain recombines TRBV5-1 with TRBJ1-2, with D unresolved. V was clipped by 7 bases and J by 10 bases, with 14 bases between them. CDR3 length: 11 residues. In germline, CDR1 is SGHRS, CDR2 YFSETQ. In nucleotides, the CDR3 is TGCGCCAGCCACGACGGGTTAAACTACACCTTC. The encoded protein is CASHDGLNYTF.

This clonotype was counted at least ten times. The rearrangement uses TRBV5-1 and TRBJ1-4; D might be TRBD1 (6 bases). Germline CDR1 SGHRS, CDR2 YFSETQ. V dropped 3 bases and J dropped 2 bases, with 8 bases sitting between them. The CDR3 extends over 14 amino acids. CDR3 sequence reads: CASSWGHTNEKLFF. The CDR3 DNA sequence: TGCGCCAGCAGCTGGGGACACACTAATGAAAAACTGTTTTTT. Combining the CDR3 with reference TRBV5-1 and TRBJ1-4 gives the whole variable domain KAGVTQTPRYLIKTRGQQVTLSCSPISGHRSVSWYQQTPGQGLQFLFEYFSETQRNKGNFPGRFSGRQFSNSRSEMNVSTLELGDSALYLCASSWGHTNEKLFFGSGTQLSVL.

This rearrangement joins TRBV24-1 to TRBJ2-1; 10 bases map to TRBD1. Trimming cost V 4 bases and J 9 bases; bases outside gene matches: 11. The CDR3 has 16 amino acids. Germline V gene data show CDR1 as KGHDR and CDR2 as SFDVKD. The DNA of the CDR3 is TGTGCCACCAGTGACCCCCGACAGGGGGCTTATGGTGAGCAGTTCTTC. Residues: CATSDPRQGAYGEQFF.

This clonotype was seen only a few times. The J gene is TRBJ1-2, the V gene TRBV12-3 or TRBV12-4; D remains unclear. The CDR3 spans 13 residues. V lost 5 bases and J 3 bases, leaving 10 bases between the germline ends. For the CDR3, the DNA is TGTGCCAGCAGTCCCCGACGGTACTATGGCTACACCTTC. This encodes CASSPRRYYGYTF.

This clonotype was found a few times. V gene TRBV7-2 combines with J gene TRBJ1-5; D unclear. Trimming shortened V by 7 bases and J by 3 bases, and 22 bases separated the two germline ends. The CDR3 loop spans 17 amino acids. CDR1 SGHTA and CDR2 FQGNSA come from the germline V gene. CDR3 nucleotide sequence: TGTGCCAGCACCCTAACGGTCTCGACGGCTCCCAATCAGCCCCAGCATTTT. Protein product: CASTLTVSTAPNQPQHF.

The chain couples TRBV7-9 to TRBJ1-2; 8 nucleotides align to TRBD1. Germline V gene data show CDR1 as SEHNR and CDR2 as FQNEAQ (reference sequence). Trimming at V came to 5 bases and at J to 5 bases, leaving 4 bases not matched to a gene. There are 13 residues in the CDR3. This CDR3 is CASSPRTGYGYTF. In nucleotides, the CDR3 is TGTGCCAGCAGCCCCCGGACAGGGTATGGCTACACCTTC.

Concerning this clonotype itself: One junction end disagrees with the germline gene, perhaps due to a read error. The V call is TRBV27, the J call TRBJ2-7; TRBD2 matches 9 bases. The CDR3 length is 15 residues. Germline-derived CDR1 and CDR2 are MNHEY and SMNVEV (reference sequence). As DNA, the CDR3 is TGTGCCAGCAGTAGCCCGACTAGCGGAGCCTACGAGCAGCACTTC. This encodes CASSSPTSGAYEQHF.

The chain combines TRBV7-9 with TRBJ1-4; 10 positions match TRBD1. The CDR3 totals 14 residues. Looked up from germline, CDR1 is SEHNR and CDR2 is FQNEAQ (reference sequence). Trimming took 4 bases from V and 9 from J; bases not matched to a gene: 5. CDR3 region: CASSSTGGGQKLFF. In nucleotides, the CDR3 is TGTGCCAGCAGCTCGACAGGGGGCGGACAAAAACTGTTTTTT.

This clonotype was seen only a few times. The CDR3 bases are TGTGCCAGCAGTTTCCCCAAATTAACAGATACGCAGTATTTT. It yields the protein CASSFPKLTDTQYF. The J gene is TRBJ2-3, the V gene TRBV12-3 or TRBV12-4; D uncertain. Trimming removed 3 bases from V and 3 bases from J, with 10 bases in between. This CDR3 has 14 amino acids.

This clonotype was counted a few times. V usage is TRBV9 and J usage is TRBJ1-2, with 10 bases fitting TRBD1. The CDR3 is made up of 16 amino acids. Germline V gives CDR1 SGDLS, CDR2 YYNGEE. V dropped 0 bases and J dropped 4; count of bases not matched to a gene: 6. Here the CDR3 DNA reads TGTGCCAGCAGCGTAGGTGGCGGGACAGGGGTCTATGGCTACACCTTC. Translation gives CASSVGGGTGVYGYTF.

A single count supports this clonotype. The V and J genes are TRBV2 and TRBJ2-5; D ambiguous. V lost 11 bases to trimming and J lost 5 bases, with 12 bases between them. The CDR3 consists of 11 residues. Germline lookup yields CDR1 SNHLY and CDR2 FYNNEI. CDR3 sequence reads: CACWVYETQYF. The CDR3 coding sequence is TGTGCCTGCTGGGTCTACGAGACCCAGTACTTC.

The rearrangement joins TRBV4-1 to TRBJ2-7, with 7 positions matching TRBD1. Germline loops: CDR1 MGHRA, CDR2 YSYEKL. J lost 0 bases, V lost 1 base, and 6 bases had no gene match. The length of the CDR3 is 16 residues. The CDR3 bases are TGCGCCAGCAGCCAAGGGGGGACAGTTAGCTCCTACGAGCAGTACTTC. Protein product: CASSQGGTVSSYEQYF.

This clonotype was counted a few times. V is TRBV5-1 and J is TRBJ2-3; either TRBD1 or TRBD2 may supply D (5 bases each). The germline gives CDR1 SGHRS, CDR2 YFSETQ. The CDR3 is 14 amino acids. Deletions cut 3 bases from V and 2 bases from J, with 10 bases between. The CDR3 region is CASSWQGDTDTQYF. The DNA of the CDR3 is TGCGCCAGCAGCTGGCAGGGAGACACAGATACGCAGTATTTT.

This clonotype has a handful of counts. The chain has TRBV9 and TRBJ1-4; 10 bases line up with TRBD1. V shed 4 bases and J 8 bases; nucleotides not matched to a gene: 8. Germline V lookup: CDR1 SGDLS, CDR2 YYNGEE. There are 15 residues in the CDR3. The CDR3 DNA reads as TGTGCCAGCAGCCTTAGGACAGGGGGGGAAGAAAAACTGTTTTTT. Amino acids: CASSLRTGGEEKLFF.

The chain couples TRBV7-2 to TRBJ2-2; the D is unclear. This CDR3 is 16 amino acids long. The V end lost 5 bases, the J end lost 0 bases, and 13 bases lay between the germline ends. CDR1 is SGHTA, CDR2 FQGNSA, per germline. The CDR3 region has the DNA TGTGCCAGCAGCATAGTCAGTATTACGAACACCGGGGAGCTGTTTTTT. Translation: CASSIVSITNTGELFF.

The chain recombines TRBV27 with TRBJ2-7; D is ambiguous. The CDR3 totals 15 residues. CDR1 is MNHEY, CDR2 SMNVEV, per germline (reference sequence). Trimming cost V 5 bases and J 2 bases, with 16 bases left between them. CDR3 nucleotide sequence: TGTGCCAGCAGTGCCCGTGGGCTAGTCACCTACGAGCAGTACTTC. Translated: CASSARGLVTYEQYF.

This clonotype appeared many times. V usage is TRBV29-1 and J usage is TRBJ1-1, with D possibly being TRBD1 (6 bases). Trimming removed 5 bases at V and 6 bases at J, with 13 bases between. The CDR3 runs 12 residues. CDR1 is SQVTM and CDR2 is ANQGSEA in the germline V gene. Here the CDR3 DNA reads TGCAGCGTTCGACTGGGGGGCGCTGAAGCTTTCTTT. Its protein product is CSVRLGGAEAFF.